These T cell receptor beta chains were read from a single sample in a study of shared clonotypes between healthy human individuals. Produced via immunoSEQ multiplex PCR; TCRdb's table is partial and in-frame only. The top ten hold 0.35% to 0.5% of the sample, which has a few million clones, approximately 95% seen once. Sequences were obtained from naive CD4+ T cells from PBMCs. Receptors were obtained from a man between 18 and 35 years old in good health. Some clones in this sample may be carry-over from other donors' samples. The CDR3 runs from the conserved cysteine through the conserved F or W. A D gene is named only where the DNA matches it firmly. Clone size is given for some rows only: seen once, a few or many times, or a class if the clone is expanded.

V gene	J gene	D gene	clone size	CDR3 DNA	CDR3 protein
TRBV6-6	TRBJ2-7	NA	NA	TGTGCCAGCAGTTACGTGGGGGCCGGGTACGAGCAGTACTTC	CASSYVGAGYEQYF
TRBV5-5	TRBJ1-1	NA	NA	TGTGCCAGCAGCCCGCGTTTGGGGCCTGGCGCTGAAGCTTTCTTT	CASSPRLGPGAEAFF
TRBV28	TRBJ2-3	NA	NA	TGTGCCAGCAGTTTAGACTTGGACAGCAAGATCGAAGTCACAGATACGCAGTATTTT	CASSLDLDSKIEVTDTQYF
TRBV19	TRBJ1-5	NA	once	TGTGCCAGTAGTTCCGGTCAGCCCCAGCATTTT	CASSSGQPQHF
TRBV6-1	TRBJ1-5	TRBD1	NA	TGTGCCAGCAGGGCTGACAGGGGGCGAAATCAGCCCCAGCATTTT	CASRADRGRNQPQHF
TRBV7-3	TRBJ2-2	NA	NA	TGTGCCAGCAGCTCAGATTACACCGGGGAGCTGTTTTTT	CASSSDYTGELFF
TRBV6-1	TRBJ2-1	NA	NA	TGTGCCAGCAGTGGGAGGGGTTCTCGGAGCTACAATGAGCAGTTCTTC	CASSGRGSRSYNEQFF
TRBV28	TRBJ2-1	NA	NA	TGTGCCAGCATCCTAAATGTCCATGGGTCGGGTAAGCAGTTCTTC	CASILNVHGSGKQFF
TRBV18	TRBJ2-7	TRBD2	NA	TGTGCCAGCTCACCCCGACTAGCGGGAGTCTACGAGCAGTACTTC	CASSPRLAGVYEQYF
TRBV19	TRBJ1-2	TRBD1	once	TGTGCCAGTAGTGGGCCCCGGGACAGCTGGACCAACTATGGCTACACCTTC	CASSGPRDSWTNYGYTF
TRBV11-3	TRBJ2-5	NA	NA	TGTGCCAGCAGCTTAGGACAGAAGGAGACCCAGTACTTC	CASSLGQKETQYF
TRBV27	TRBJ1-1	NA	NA	TGTGCCAGCAGTTTATACAGGCCCACACAGAACACTGAAGCTTTCTTT	CASSLYRPTQNTEAFF
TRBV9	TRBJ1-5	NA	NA	TGTGCCAGCAGCGTAGAGGGCAGGGAAGATCAGCCCCAGCATTTT	CASSVEGREDQPQHF
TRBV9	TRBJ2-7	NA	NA	TGTGCCAGCAGCGCTTCGACTAGTGGAACCGAGCAGTACTTC	CASSASTSGTEQYF
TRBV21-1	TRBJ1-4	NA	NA	TGTGCCATAAGGGACAATATCTTT	CAIRDNIF
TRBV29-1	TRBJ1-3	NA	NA	TGCAGCGTTGCTCTTCAGAAATACTCTGGAAACACCATATATTTT	CSVALQKYSGNTIYF
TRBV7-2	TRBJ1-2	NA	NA	TGTGCCAGCAGAGAGCAGGATCGCTATGGCTACACCTTC	CASREQDRYGYTF
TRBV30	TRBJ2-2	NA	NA	TGTGCCTGGAGCGGGGAAACCGGGGAGCTGTTTTTT	CAWSGETGELFF
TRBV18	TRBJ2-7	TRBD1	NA	TGTGCCAGCTCACCACCTGACAGGGGGTACGAGCAGTACTTC	CASSPPDRGYEQYF
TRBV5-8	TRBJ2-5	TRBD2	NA	TGTGCCAGCAGCGCGGTGGGCGGGACTAGCGGGAGAGAGACCCAGTACTTC	CASSAVGGTSGRETQYF
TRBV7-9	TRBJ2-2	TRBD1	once	TGTGCCAGCAGCTTAGGAAGCTGGACAGGGGGAAGCACCGGGGAGCTGTTTTTT	CASSLGSWTGGSTGELFF
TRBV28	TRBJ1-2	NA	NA	TGTGCCAGCAGTTTATTGCCACTTGGCTACACCTTC	CASSLLPLGYTF
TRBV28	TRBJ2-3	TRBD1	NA	TGTGCCAGCAGTTTCACAGGGGGAGGCACAGATACGCAGTATTTT	CASSFTGGGTDTQYF
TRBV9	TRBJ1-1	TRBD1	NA	TGTGCCAGCAGCCCCCAGGGGGGAAGCACTGAAGCTTTCTTT	CASSPQGGSTEAFF
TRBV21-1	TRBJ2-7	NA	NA	TGTGCCAGCTTGGGGTTCTACGAGCAGTACTTC	CASLGFYEQYF
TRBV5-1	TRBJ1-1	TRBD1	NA	TGCGCCAGCATCCGTACAGGGGCTCTGAACACTGAAGCTTTCTTT	CASIRTGALNTEAFF
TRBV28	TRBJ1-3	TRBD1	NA	TGTGCCAGCAGTCAACGGGACAGGTCTGGAAACACCATATATTTT	CASSQRDRSGNTIYF
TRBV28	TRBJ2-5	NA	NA	TGTGCCAGCAGTCACGTAGGGCAAGAGACCCAGTACTTC	CASSHVGQETQYF
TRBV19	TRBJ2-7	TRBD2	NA	TGTGCCAGTAGTACAACTAGCGGCGCCTACGAGCAGTACTTC	CASSTTSGAYEQYF
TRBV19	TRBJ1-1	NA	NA	TGTGCCAGTAGACCGAAGTGGAGCACTGAAGCTTTCTTT	CASRPKWSTEAFF
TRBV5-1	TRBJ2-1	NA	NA	TGCGCCAGCAGCTTGGGAGGGATCTCCTACAATGAGCAGTTCTTC	CASSLGGISYNEQFF
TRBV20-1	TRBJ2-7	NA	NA	TGCAGTGCGGGGACAACCTACGAGCAGTACTTC	CSAGTTYEQYF
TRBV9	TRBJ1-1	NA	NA	TGTGCCAGCAGCGTAGGTTCGATTGAGAACACTGAAGCTTTCTTT	CASSVGSIENTEAFF
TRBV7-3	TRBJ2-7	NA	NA	TGTGCCAGCAGCTCAGAAGCGGGCCACTCCTACGAGCAGTACTTC	CASSSEAGHSYEQYF
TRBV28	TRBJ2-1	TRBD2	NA	TGTGCCAGCAGTTCCGGGACTAGCGGATACAATGAGCAGTTCTTC	CASSSGTSGYNEQFF
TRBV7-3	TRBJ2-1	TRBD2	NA	TGTGCCAGCAGCTTAAGGCCTAGCGGGCGGGCCTACAATGAGCAGTTCTTC	CASSLRPSGRAYNEQFF
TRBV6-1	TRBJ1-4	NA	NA	TGTGCCAGCAGTGAAATTCTCGGGGCCCGGGGCGAAAAACTGTTTTTT	CASSEILGARGEKLFF
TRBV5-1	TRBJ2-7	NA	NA	TGCGCCAGCAGCTTAATTCCCGGGACCCTAGCCTACGAGCAGTACTTC	CASSLIPGTLAYEQYF
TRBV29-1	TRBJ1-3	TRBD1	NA	TGCAGCGTTGAAGATGGTTCCCAGGGGACAGGAACTGGAAACACCATATATTTT	CSVEDGSQGTGTGNTIYF
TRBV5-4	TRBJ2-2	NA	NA	TGTGCCAGCAGCTTGGGACGGCCCACCGGGGAGCTGTTTTTT	CASSLGRPTGELFF
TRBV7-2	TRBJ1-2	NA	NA	TGTGCCAGCAGCTTATCCGGCCCCTATGGCTACACCTTC	CASSLSGPYGYTF
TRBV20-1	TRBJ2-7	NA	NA	TGCAGTGCCCCTGGGGACTACGAGCAGTACTTC	CSAPGDYEQYF
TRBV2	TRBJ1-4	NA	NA	TGTGCCAGCAGTGAAAGACCTCGGGCTGGGAATGAAAAACTGTTTTTT	CASSERPRAGNEKLFF
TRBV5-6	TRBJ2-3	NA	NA	TGTGCCAGCAGCTTACGTTCTACCGATACGCAGTATTTT	CASSLRSTDTQYF
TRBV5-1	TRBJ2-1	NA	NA	TGCGCCAGCAGCTTGACTAGTTTCCATGAGCAGTTCTTC	CASSLTSFHEQFF
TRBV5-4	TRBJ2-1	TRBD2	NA	TGTGCCAGCAGCGTTGGCGGGGGGGATGAGCAGTTCTTC	CASSVGGGDEQFF
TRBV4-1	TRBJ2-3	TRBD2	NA	TGCGCCAGCAGCCAAGTATGGGCTAGCGGGAGCACAGATACGCAGTATTTT	CASSQVWASGSTDTQYF
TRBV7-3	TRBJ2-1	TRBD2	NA	TGTGCCAGCAGCTTAGCGGGGACTAGAACATACAATGAGCAGTTCTTC	CASSLAGTRTYNEQFF
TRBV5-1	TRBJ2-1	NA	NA	TGCGCCAGCAGCTTCGTGGCGGCCGGCGGCAATGAGCAGTTCTTC	CASSFVAAGGNEQFF
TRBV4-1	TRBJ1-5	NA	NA	TGCGCCAGCAGCCAAGATGATACACCCGGTCAGCCCCAGCATTTT	CASSQDDTPGQPQHF
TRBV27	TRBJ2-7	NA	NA	TGTGCCAGCAGTAATGGCCCAGCCCACGAGCAGTACTTC	CASSNGPAHEQYF
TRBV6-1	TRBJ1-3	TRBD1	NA	TGTGCCAGCAGTGCACGCCGGGACAGGAAAAGAAACACCATATATTTT	CASSARRDRKRNTIYF
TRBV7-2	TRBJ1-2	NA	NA	TGTGCCAGCAGCCGAGACACTATCGGTGGCTACACCTTC	CASSRDTIGGYTF
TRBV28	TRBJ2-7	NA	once	TGTGCCAGCAGGACTAGGCCTTACGAGCAGTACTTC	CASRTRPYEQYF